Reported below is one T cell receptor beta chain. These data come from a study of immune characterization of retroperitoneal liposarcoma. One entry per CDR3 protein, called by TCRdb with MiXCR from the PCR reads. The data contain some 7,900 distinct CDR3 sequences, roughly 45% of them seen just once; the ten biggest clones take up more than 9%. CDR3 length: 16 residues. With V trimmed by 5 bases and J by 10 bases, 10 bases remained unmatched. Germline V gene sequence: CDR1 SGHVS, CDR2 FQNEAQ. The V gene is TRBV7-8, the J gene TRBJ1-6; 11 bases are shared with TRBD1. Source material: tumor tissue. This clonotype originated in a male donor with retroperitoneal liposarcoma. CDR3 amino acids: CASSPGTGGSGSPLHF. In nucleotides, the CDR3 is TGTGCCAGCAGCCCAGGGACAGGGGGGTCTGGATCACCCCTCCACTTT.